The T cell receptor beta chain described here comes from a study of shared clonotypes between healthy human individuals (dated by TCRdb to the early 2020s). Study-level background: A few men and a couple of women, aged 18 to 49 years, made up the cohort. Per donor, three plates each were used for CD4 naive and CD4 memory, two for CD8 naive, and one for CD8 memory. The study deeply sequenced blood TCR repertoires of five healthy adults to estimate repertoire size and the extent of clonotype sharing between individuals. Per donor, leukapheresis produced somewhere between about 0.9 and 9.5 billion PBMCs. Different laboratories and diverse techniques were used to prepare libraries and sequence TCR repertoires, to increase sequencing depth and limit assay-specific biases. The study at large found these results: Rarefaction of sorted-subset datasets indicated incomplete sequencing despite the large sequencing depth. When a handful of donors were compared, the shared fraction of clonotypes was around 5% for naive CD4, about 4% for naive CD8, 2.3% for memory CD4, and roughly 0.43% for memory CD8. Naive subsets generally had larger estimated clonotype richness than memory subsets did. The genetic and exposure-history diversity represented was limited by the small number of donors. Pairwise subsampling indicated that sequencing depth was expected to affect the degree of clonotype sharing among donors. Sampling was restricted to blood, and TCR repertoires in tissue are likely to differ from TCR repertoires in blood. Clonotypes shared by all four sorted-subset donors showed higher generation probabilities than non-shared clonotypes.

V is cut back by 0 bases and J by 0 bases, with 3 bases in the junction unmatched. The germline V gene provides CDR1 SGHAT and CDR2 FQNNGV. The CDR3 starts with the cysteine, ends with the phenylalanine, and has 17 residues. Of the read, only the CDR3 DNA is kept; its 51 bases are in frame from base 1. Details on this clone: Its antigen target is currently unknown. No qualities accompany the bases; no much larger clone lies one base away.

Healthy HIV-negative adults with no recently reported acute infections or vaccinations were included as donors. Every donor was a Caucasian adult living in Nashville, Tennessee, USA. CD4+ T cells were enriched by magnetic negative selection, after which naive cells were positively selected on CD45RA and the negative fraction was taken as the memory subset. Blood was obtained by leukapheresis, after which PBMCs were separated by Ficoll-Histopaque density gradient centrifugation and cryopreserved in liquid nitrogen vapor phase. Analytical flow cytometry was used to check the purity and quantity of each magnetically sorted T cell population. Each sorted fraction had its genomic DNA isolated and then quantified by UV absorbance on a Nanodrop 2000c. Using the deep immunoSEQ assay, multiplex PCR amplified TCR CDR3 regions from genomic DNA. Genomic DNA extracted from each cell subset was distributed evenly over all wells of several immunoSEQ 96-well plates, and each plate served as one replicate. For sorted subsets, around 200 ng genomic DNA, equal to tens of thousands of T cell genomes, was loaded into each replicate PCR. Purified libraries were measured with a Qubit 3.0 fluorometer, size-checked on a Bioanalyzer 2100, and measured again with the KAPA Library Quantification kit. Each immunoSEQ 96-well plate was sequenced on its own single-read 150-cycle Illumina NextSeq 550 flow cell. The paper's data handling went like this. The immunoSEQ output contained only junctional sequences without quality scores, so filtering could not match that applied to full-length reads. Sequences were annotated with PyIR, a Python wrapper for IgBLAST v1.9, and V/J genes and CDR3 were assigned using IMGT germline references. Reads were removed for weak V/J assignments (E-value above 1e-6), missing CDR3, stop codons, out-of-frame junctions, or ambiguous translated residues. V3J clonotypes were defined as sequences sharing the same inferred V gene, J gene, and CDR3 amino acid sequence. To compute the percentage overlap between repertoires, the number of shared unique clonotypes was divided by the size of the smaller repertoire. Richness of each repertoire was evaluated using RTK rarefaction, the Chao1 estimator, and Recon v2.1 estimates of unobserved clonotypes. For all TCRbeta clonotypes obtained by the gDNA method from a few donors, generation probabilities were computed with OLGA. Here the immuneACCESS table is served through TCRdb, limited to in-frame sequences with V and J called. Missing clones are a known gap in these copies; in checked studies unresolved V genes cover under half, and the rest lacks a known reason. From that table come the V and J calls and clone size; the DNA was used to work out D and trimming. The sample data list roughly 2.5 million clones, and roughly nine tenths of these were observed just once. In total, the top ten clones hold around 0.14% of the sample.

The source of this sequence is a man younger than 35 in good health. The chain is encoded by TRBV11-2 joined to TRBJ2-7; 12 bases in the middle match TRBD2. Sequencing was done on a sample of naive CD4+ T cells sorted from blood. The sample's cell subset or site label, in plain terms: CD45RA+ positively selected. The CDR3 reads as follows: CASSLDVGLAGSYEQYF. The sequenced DNA is TGTGCCAGCAGCTTAGATGTGGGACTAGCGGGCTCCTACGAGCAGTACTTC.